These 10 T cell receptor beta chains were sequenced from one sample in a study of shared clonotypes between healthy human individuals. Generated by immunoSEQ multiplex PCR, the TCRdb table keeps only in-frame clones and is missing some. The sample has over 700,000 clones; approximately 77% are singletons. Sequencing used memory CD4+ T cells sorted from blood. Described subset: CD45RA-negative fraction. These receptors were obtained from a woman aged 25-40 years in good health.

This clone was detected only a few times. This chain's CDR3 is CASSEATGGYEQYF. CDR3 in DNA: TGTGCCAGCAGTGAAGCCACAGGGGGGTACGAGCAGTACTTC. This chain uses TRBV2 with TRBJ2-7; 8 bases agree with TRBD1. The trim removed 0 bases at V and 4 bases at J, leaving 2 bases unmatched. Germline V gene data show CDR1 as SNHLY and CDR2 as FYNNEI. CDR3 size: 14 residues.

Only a few counts were recorded for this clone. The V call is TRBV5-1, the J call TRBJ2-7; D gene ambiguous. V was clipped by 0 bases and J by 4 bases, with 11 bases between them. CDR1 SGHRS and CDR2 YFSETQ come from the germline V gene. CDR3 length: 14 residues. The CDR3 DNA reads TGCGCCAGCAGCTTGGAGGGTAGAAGGTACGAGCAGTACTTC. Amino acids: CASSLEGRRYEQYF.

The V gene is TRBV19, the J gene TRBJ2-7; TRBD1 aligns across 8 bases. Losses at the gene ends were 4 bases for V and 2 bases for J; bases not matched to a gene: 7. This CDR3 is built from 15 residues. Per germline, CDR1 LNHDA and CDR2 SQIVND (reference sequence). CDR3 nucleotide sequence: TGTGCCAGTAGTACTCAGGGGGCCCTAACCTACGAGCAGTACTTC. Protein product: CASSTQGALTYEQYF.

The CDR3 nucleotides are TGTGCCAGTACCACGGGACCGAACACCGGGGAGCTGTTTTTT. This sequence encodes CASTTGPNTGELFF. The chain joins TRBV19 to TRBJ2-2, with D possibly being TRBD1 or TRBD2 (5 bases each). Germline loops: CDR1 LNHDA, CDR2 SQIVND (reference sequence). CDR3 length equals 14 residues. V was trimmed by 7 bases and J by 0 bases, leaving 9 bases between them.

The rearrangement uses TRBV7-7 and TRBJ2-7; 7 bases map to TRBD2. The CDR3 length is 13 residues. Germline loops: CDR1 SSHAT, CDR2 FNYEAQ (reference sequence). V shed 2 bases and J 5 bases; nucleotides not matched to a gene: 3. The chain's CDR3 is CASSLSSGDEQYF. The CDR3 region has the DNA TGTGCCAGCAGCTTATCTAGCGGCGACGAGCAGTACTTC. The full variable domain, completed using reference TRBV7-7 and TRBJ2-7, is GAGVSQSPRYKVTKRGQDVTLRCDPISSHATLYWYQQALGQGPEFLTYFNYEAQPDKSGLPSDRFSAERPEGSISTLTIQRTEQRDSAMYRCASSLSSGDEQYFGPGTRLTVT.

V usage is TRBV5-6 and J usage is TRBJ1-1; D is perhaps TRBD1 (6 bases). This CDR3 is 13 amino acids long. From germline, CDR1 is SGHDT and CDR2 YYEEEE. V was trimmed by 4 bases and J by 1 base, leaving 8 bases between them. The CDR3 DNA reads TGTGCCAGCAGCCAGGGACAGAACACTGAAGCTTTCTTT. Translation: CASSQGQNTEAFF.

A single count supports this clone. The rearrangement uses TRBV5-4 and TRBJ2-5; 8 bases agree with TRBD2. The length of the CDR3 is 15 residues. V was clipped by 3 bases and J by 3 bases; unmatched bases: 7. Germline V gives CDR1 SGHNT, CDR2 YYREEE (reference sequence). CDR3 in amino acids: CASSSAVAGKETQYF. The CDR3 DNA reads TGTGCCAGCAGCTCCGCCGTAGCGGGGAAAGAGACCCAGTACTTC.

The DNA for the CDR3 is TGTGCCTGGAGTGGAGAGAGTTCACCCCTCCACTTT. Protein: CAWSGESSPLHF. The chain carries TRBV30 and TRBJ1-6; no reliable D call. The CDR3 is 12 residues long. CDR1 is GTSNPN, CDR2 SVGIG, per germline (reference sequence). The ends were cut back, 1 base at V and 9 bases at J, with 7 bases in the middle.

A word on this clone: The sample contains more than one DNA sequence encoding this CDR3. J is TRBJ2-5 and V is TRBV4-2; TRBD2 agrees at 8 bases. The CDR3 is 16 residues long. V shed 0 bases, J shed 4 bases, and the junction held 7 bases outside the gene matches. The germline CDR1 and CDR2 sequences are LGHNA and YNFKEQ. CDR3 region: CASSQDSGRGGETQYF. The CDR3 DNA is TGTGCCAGCAGCCAAGATTCCGGGAGGGGTGGAGAGACCCAGTACTTC.

The rearrangement links TRBV20-1 to TRBJ2-5; D remains unclear. From germline, CDR1 is DFQATT and CDR2 SNEGSKA (reference sequence). The CDR3 is made up of 10 amino acids. The CDR3 spells CSPYQETQYF. Here the CDR3 DNA reads TGCAGCCCGTACCAAGAGACCCAGTACTTC.